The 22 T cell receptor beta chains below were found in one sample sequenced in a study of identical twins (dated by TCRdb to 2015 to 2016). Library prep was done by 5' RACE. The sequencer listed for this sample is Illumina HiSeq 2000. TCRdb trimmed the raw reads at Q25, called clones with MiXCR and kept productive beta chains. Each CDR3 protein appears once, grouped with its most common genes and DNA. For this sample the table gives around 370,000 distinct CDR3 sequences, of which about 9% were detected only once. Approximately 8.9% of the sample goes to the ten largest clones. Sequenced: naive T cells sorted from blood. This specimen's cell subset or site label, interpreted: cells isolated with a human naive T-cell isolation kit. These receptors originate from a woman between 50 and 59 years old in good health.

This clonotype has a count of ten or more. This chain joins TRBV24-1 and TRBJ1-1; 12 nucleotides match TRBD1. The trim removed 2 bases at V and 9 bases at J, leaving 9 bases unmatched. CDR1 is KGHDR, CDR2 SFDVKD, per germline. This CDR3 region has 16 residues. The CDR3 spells CATSDYTGTGGWKAFF. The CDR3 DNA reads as TGTGCCACCAGTGATTATACTGGGACAGGGGGCTGGAAAGCTTTCTTT.

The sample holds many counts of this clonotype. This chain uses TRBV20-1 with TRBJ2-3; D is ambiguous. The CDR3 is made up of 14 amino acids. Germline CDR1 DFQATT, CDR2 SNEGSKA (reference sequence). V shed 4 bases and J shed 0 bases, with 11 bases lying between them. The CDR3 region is CSATRPASTDTQYF. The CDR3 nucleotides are TGCAGTGCTACTAGACCCGCTAGCACAGATACGCAGTATTTT.

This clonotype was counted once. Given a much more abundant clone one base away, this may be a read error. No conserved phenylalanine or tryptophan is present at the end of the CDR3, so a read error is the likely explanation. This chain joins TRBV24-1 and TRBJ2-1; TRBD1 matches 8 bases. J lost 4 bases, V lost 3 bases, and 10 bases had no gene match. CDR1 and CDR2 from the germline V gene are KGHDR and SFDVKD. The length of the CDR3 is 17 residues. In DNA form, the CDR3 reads TGTGCCACCAGTGATGCCCGAGACAGGGGTTCGTACAATGAGCAGTTCGTC. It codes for CATSDARDRGSYNEQFV.

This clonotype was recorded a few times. The CDR3 DNA is TGTGCCTGGAGTGTACTTCTGGGCTATAGCGAGAGTGAGCAGTTCTTC. Translated, it gives CAWSVLLGYSESEQFF. The gene calls are TRBV30 and TRBJ2-1, with TRBD2 as a possible D gene (5 bases). CDR1 GTSNPN and CDR2 SVGIG come from the germline V gene (reference sequence). CDR3 length equals 16 residues. V was shortened by 0 bases and J by 9 bases, with 21 bases between the two germline ends.

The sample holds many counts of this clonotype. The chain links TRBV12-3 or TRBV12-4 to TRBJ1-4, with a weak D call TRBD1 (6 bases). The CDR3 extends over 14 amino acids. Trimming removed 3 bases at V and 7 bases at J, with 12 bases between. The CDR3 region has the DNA TGTGCCAGCAGTTTCTCGGTACAGGGTGAAAAACTGTTTTTT. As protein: CASSFSVQGEKLFF.

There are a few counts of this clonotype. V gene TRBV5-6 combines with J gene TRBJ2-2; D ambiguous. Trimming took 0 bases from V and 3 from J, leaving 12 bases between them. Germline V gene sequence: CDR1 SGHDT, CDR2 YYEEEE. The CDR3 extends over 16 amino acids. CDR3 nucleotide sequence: TGTGCCAGCAGCTTGGTTGGCTCATCTCACACCGGGGAGCTGTTTTTT. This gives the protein CASSLVGSSHTGELFF.

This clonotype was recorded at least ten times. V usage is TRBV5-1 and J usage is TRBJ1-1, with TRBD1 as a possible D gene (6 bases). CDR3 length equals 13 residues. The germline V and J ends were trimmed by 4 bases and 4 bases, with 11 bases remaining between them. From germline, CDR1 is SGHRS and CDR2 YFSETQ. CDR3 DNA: TGCGCCAGCAGCAGCGGGGGGCTCACTGAAGCTTTCTTT. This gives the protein CASSSGGLTEAFF.

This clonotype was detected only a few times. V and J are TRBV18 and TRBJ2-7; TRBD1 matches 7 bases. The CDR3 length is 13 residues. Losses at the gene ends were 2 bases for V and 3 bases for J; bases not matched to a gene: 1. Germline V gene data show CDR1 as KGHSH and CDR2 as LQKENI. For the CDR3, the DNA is TGTGCCAGCTCACCATGGGACAGCTACGAGCAGTACGTC. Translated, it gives CASSPWDSYEQYV.

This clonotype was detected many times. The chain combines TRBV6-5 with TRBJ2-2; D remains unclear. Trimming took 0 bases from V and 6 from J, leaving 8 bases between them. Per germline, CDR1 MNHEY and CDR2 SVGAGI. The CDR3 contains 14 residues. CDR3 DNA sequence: TGTGCCAGCAGTTACTCTATCGGGTCCGGGGAGCTGTTTTTT. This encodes CASSYSIGSGELFF.

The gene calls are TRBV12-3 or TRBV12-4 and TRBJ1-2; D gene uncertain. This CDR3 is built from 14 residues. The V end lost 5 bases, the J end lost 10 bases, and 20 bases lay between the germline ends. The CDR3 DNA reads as TGTGCCAGCAGTCCGGCGCCGAGCGGAGTGACCTACACCTTC. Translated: CASSPAPSGVTYTF.

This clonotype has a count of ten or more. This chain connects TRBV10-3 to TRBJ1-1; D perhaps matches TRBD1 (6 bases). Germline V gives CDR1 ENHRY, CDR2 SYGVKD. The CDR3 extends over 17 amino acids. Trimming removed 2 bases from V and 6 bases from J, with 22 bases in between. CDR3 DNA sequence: TGTGCCATCAGTGAGCAGGGGACCATGGGGTTGTTCGCTGAAGCTTTCTTT. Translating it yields CAISEQGTMGLFAEAFF.

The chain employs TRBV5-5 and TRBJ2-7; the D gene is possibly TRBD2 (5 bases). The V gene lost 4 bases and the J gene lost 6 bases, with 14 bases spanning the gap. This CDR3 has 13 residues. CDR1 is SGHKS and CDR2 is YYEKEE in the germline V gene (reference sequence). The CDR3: CASSLERRVEQYV. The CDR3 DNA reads TGTGCCAGCAGCCTCGAAAGGCGGGTCGAGCAGTACGTC.

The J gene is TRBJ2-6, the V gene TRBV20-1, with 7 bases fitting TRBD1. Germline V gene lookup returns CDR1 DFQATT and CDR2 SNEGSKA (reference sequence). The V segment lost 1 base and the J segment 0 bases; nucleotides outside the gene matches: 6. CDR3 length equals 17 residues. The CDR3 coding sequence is TGCAGTGCTAGAGGCGACAGGGCTAGCTCTGGGGCCAACGTCCTGACTTTC. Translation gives CSARGDRASSGANVLTF.

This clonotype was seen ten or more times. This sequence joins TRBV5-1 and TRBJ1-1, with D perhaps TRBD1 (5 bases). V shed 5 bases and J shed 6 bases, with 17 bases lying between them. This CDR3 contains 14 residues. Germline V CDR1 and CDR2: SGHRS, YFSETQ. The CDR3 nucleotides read TGCGCCAGCAGACCCCCGGGGACTGGGGCTGAAGCTTTCTTT. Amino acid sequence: CASRPPGTGAEAFF.

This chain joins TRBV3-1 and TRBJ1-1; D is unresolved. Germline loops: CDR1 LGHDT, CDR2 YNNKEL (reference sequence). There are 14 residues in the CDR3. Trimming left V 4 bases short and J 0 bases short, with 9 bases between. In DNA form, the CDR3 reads TGTGCCAGCAGCCGCCTCCAGATGAACACTGAAGCTTTCTTT. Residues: CASSRLQMNTEAFF.

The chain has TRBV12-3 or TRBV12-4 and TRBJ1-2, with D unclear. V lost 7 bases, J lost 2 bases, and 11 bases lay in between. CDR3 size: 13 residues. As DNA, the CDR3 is TGTGCCAGCACTTCCCTCGCGAACTATGGCTACACCTTC. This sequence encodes CASTSLANYGYTF.

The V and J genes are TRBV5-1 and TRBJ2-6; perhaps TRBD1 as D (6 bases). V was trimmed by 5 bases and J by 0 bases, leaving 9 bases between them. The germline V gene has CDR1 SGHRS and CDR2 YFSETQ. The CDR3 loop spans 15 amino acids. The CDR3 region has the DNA TGCGCCAGCAGATCAGGGGTCTCTGGGGCCAACGTCCTGACTTTC. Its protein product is CASRSGVSGANVLTF.

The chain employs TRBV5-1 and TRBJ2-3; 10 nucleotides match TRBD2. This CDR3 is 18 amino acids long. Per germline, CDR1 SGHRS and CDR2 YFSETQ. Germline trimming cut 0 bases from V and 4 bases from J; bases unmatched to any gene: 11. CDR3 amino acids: CASSLGRLAGAGADTQYF. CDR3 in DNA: TGCGCCAGCAGCTTGGGCCGTCTAGCGGGAGCTGGAGCAGATACGCAGTATTTT. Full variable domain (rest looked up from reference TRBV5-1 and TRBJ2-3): KAGVTQTPRYLIKTRGQQVTLSCSPISGHRSVSWYQQTPGQGLQFLFEYFSETQRNKGNFPGRFSGRQFSNSRSEMNVSTLELGDSALYLCASSLGRLAGAGADTQYFGPGTRLTVL.

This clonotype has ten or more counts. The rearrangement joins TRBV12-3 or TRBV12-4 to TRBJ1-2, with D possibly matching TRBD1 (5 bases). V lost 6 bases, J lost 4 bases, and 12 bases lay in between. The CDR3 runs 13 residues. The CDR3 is CASRGGTSYGYTF. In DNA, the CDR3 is TGTGCCAGCAGGGGCGGGACGTCCTATGGCTACACCTTC.

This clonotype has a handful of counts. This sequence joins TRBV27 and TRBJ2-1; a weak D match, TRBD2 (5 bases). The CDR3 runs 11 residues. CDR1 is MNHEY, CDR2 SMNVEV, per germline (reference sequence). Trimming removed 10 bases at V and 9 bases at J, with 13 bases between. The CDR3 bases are TGTGCCACCCGATTTGGAGGTGAGCAGTTCTTC. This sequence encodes CATRFGGEQFF.

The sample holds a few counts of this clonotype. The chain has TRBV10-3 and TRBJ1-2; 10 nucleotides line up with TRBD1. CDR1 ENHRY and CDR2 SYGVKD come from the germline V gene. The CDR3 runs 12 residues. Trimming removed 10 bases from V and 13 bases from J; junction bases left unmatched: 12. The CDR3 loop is CATSNGQGEVTF. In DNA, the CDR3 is TGTGCCACGTCAAATGGACAGGGGGAAGTCACCTTC.

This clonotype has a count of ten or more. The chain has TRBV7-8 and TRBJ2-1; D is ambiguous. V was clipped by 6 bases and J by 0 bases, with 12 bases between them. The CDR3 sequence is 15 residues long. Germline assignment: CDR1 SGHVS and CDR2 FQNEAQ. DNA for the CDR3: TGTGCCAGCAGGCCAAACTCGGGCTCCTACAATGAGCAGTTCTTC. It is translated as CASRPNSGSYNEQFF.